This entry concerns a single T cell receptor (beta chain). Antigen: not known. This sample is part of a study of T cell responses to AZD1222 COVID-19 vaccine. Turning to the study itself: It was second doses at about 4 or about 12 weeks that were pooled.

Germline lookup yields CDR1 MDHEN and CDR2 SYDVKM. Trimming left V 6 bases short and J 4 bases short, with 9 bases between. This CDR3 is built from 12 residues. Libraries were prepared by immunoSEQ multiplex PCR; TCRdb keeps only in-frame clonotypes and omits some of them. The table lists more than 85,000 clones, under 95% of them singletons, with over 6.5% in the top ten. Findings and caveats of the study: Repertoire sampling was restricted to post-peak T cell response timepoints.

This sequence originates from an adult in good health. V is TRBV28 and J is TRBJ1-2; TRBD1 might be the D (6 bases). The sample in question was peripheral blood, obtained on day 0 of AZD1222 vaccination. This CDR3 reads CASRGGSYGYTF. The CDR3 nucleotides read TGTGCCAGCAGAGGGGGTAGCTATGGCTACACCTTC.